Shown below are 4 T cell receptor beta chains from a single sample sequenced in a study of cytomegalovirus exposure and HLA in healthy donors. The PCR employed 60 Vbeta primers together with 13 Jbeta primers. Method: immunoSEQ multiplex PCR; TCRdb's copy keeps in-frame clones and lacks some. The sample carries roughly 160,000 clones, roughly nine tenths recorded once. The sample consisted of PBMCs. The receptor source for this set is a woman aged 30 to 39 in good health and CMV-seronegative.

The V and J genes are TRBV18 and TRBJ2-1, with D uncertain. The germline gives CDR1 KGHSH, CDR2 LQKENI. CDR3 length: 17 residues. Between the trimmed V and J ends, which lost 3 bases and 0 bases, there was a span of 15 bases. The CDR3 is CASSPRRSPSSYNEQFF. In nucleotides, the CDR3 is TGTGCCAGCTCACCGCGTCGCTCCCCGAGCTCCTACAATGAGCAGTTCTTC. The whole variable domain, filled in from reference TRBV18 and TRBJ2-1, reads NAGVMQNPRHLVRRRGQEARLRCSPMKGHSHVYWYRQLPEEGLKFMVYLQKENIIDESGMPKERFSAEFPKEGPSILRIQQVVRGDSAAYFCASSPRRSPSSYNEQFFGPGTRLTVL.

Only one count was recorded for this clone. The genes are TRBV7-2 and TRBJ2-1, with 11 bases fitting TRBD2. The CDR3 is 20 amino acids. Germline CDR1 is SGHTA and CDR2 is FQGNSA. Unmatched junction bases numbered 14, after V lost 0 bases and J lost 4 bases. CDR3: CASSLAVNQLAGVLYNEQFF. DNA for the CDR3: TGTGCCAGCAGCTTAGCAGTTAATCAACTAGCGGGGGTACTATACAATGAGCAGTTCTTC. Complete variable domain (other parts from reference TRBV7-2 and TRBJ2-1): GAGVSQSPSNKVTEKGKDVELRCDPISGHTALYWYRQSLGQGLEFLIYFQGNSAPDKSGLPSDRFSAERTGGSVSTLTIQRTQQEDSAVYLCASSLAVNQLAGVLYNEQFFGPGTRLTVL.

In DNA, the CDR3 is TGTGCCAGCAGCTTGAATCGGCGCGGTAATCAGCCCCAGCATTTT. It codes for CASSLNRRGNQPQHF. J is TRBJ1-5 and V is TRBV5-8; no reliable D call. The V gene's germline CDR1 is SGHTS and CDR2 YDEGEE. With 1 base removed from V and 4 bases from J, the gap between germline ends came to 12 bases. The CDR3 is 15 residues long.

The chain recombines TRBV9 with TRBJ1-2; no reliable D call. With 0 bases removed from V and 4 bases from J, the gap between germline ends came to 16 bases. The germline CDR1 and CDR2 sequences are SGDLS and YYNGEE. There are 16 residues in the CDR3. The CDR3 region has the DNA TGTGCCAGCAGCGTAGGAGAGACTCAGCTCCTCTATGGCTACACCTTC. Residues: CASSVGETQLLYGYTF.